This TCR beta chain originates from a study of human T cells and chemical hapten exposure. Total RNA was isolated from whole blood that had not been fractionated. This clonotype was recorded at least ten times. This CDR3 contains 14 residues. The V and J ends lost 5 bases and 2 bases respectively, with 12 bases between them. Looked up from germline, CDR1 is SGHTA and CDR2 is FQGNSA. Per the original data handling: From about 22,000 to 700,000 TCRs were found per sample, with a median of approximately 96,000. TCRdb re-derived calls from the 5' RACE reads in MiXCR, one entry per CDR3 protein. The V and J calls were determined by TCRdb, not by the authors. In the table there are 130,000 or so distinct CDR3 sequences, 4.1% of which are singletons.

The receptor's source is a female donor in good health. The chain couples TRBV7-2 to TRBJ1-2, with TRBD1 as a possible D gene (6 bases). CDR3 DNA sequence: TGTGCCAGCAGCCCCCACAGGGAAAACTATGGCTACACCTTC. This encodes CASSPHRENYGYTF.